This T cell receptor beta chain was captured in a study of EBV T-cell therapy then PD-1 blockade in nasopharyngeal carcinoma. Comments on this clone: As yet, its antigen is unknown.

V was shortened by 4 bases and J by 0 bases, with 7 bases between the two germline ends. The CDR3 contains 13 residues. Germline assignment: CDR1 SGHDT and CDR2 YYEEEE. Time point defined: 266 days after commencement of treatment, after nivolumab therapy. Treatment of the sample: AdE1-LMPpoly-expanded autologous EBV-specific T-cell therapy followed by anti-PD-1 nivolumab. Clones were sequenced by immunoSEQ multiplex PCR, and TCRdb holds only the in-frame ones, with some missing. The sample lists roughly 20,000 clones; approximately 79% were seen once. The rearrangement uses TRBV5-6 and TRBJ1-1; D uncertain. Source: CD8+ T cells from blood, taken around day 300 from a patient whose treatment included autologous EBV-specific T cells and nivolumab. The source of this sequence is a man aged 40-49 years with nasopharyngeal carcinoma. The chain's CDR3 is CASSPGVNTEAFF. CDR3 coding DNA: TGTGCCAGCAGCCCCGGGGTGAACACTGAAGCTTTCTTT.